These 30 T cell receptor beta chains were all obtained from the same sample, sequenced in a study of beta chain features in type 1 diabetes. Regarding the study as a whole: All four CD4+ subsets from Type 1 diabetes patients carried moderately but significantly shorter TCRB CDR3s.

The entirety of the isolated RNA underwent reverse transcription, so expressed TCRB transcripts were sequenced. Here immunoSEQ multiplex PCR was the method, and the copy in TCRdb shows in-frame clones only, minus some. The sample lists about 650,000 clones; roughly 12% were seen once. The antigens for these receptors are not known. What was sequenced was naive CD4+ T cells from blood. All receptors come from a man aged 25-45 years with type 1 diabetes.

CDR3 DNA: TGTGCCAGCAGTTACACGTTCGGGGTTCAGGGCAATGAGCAGTTCTTC. Its translation: CASSYTFGVQGNEQFF. The chain has TRBV6-5 and TRBJ2-1; D might be TRBD1 or TRBD2, each matching 5 bases. Germline-derived CDR1 and CDR2 are MNHEY and SVGAGI. Trimming shortened V by 2 bases and J by 6 bases, and 17 bases separated the two germline ends. This CDR3 has 16 residues.

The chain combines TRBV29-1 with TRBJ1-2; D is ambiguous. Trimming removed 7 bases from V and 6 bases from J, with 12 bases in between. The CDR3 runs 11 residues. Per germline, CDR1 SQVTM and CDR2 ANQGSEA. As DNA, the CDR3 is TGCAGCGCCCGAACCGGGGATGGCTACACCTTC. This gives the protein CSARTGDGYTF. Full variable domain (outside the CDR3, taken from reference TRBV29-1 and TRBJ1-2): SAVISQKPSRDICQRGTSLTIQCQVDSQVTMMFWYRQQPGQSLTLIATANQGSEATYESGFVIDKFPISRPNLTFSTLTVSNMSPEDSSIYLCSARTGDGYTFGSGTRLTVV.

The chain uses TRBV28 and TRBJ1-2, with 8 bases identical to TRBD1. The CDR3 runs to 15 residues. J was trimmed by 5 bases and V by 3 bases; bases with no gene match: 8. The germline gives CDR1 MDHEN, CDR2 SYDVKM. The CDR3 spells CASSFQGAMGYGYTF. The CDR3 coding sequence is TGTGCCAGCAGTTTCCAGGGGGCGATGGGTTATGGCTACACCTTC.

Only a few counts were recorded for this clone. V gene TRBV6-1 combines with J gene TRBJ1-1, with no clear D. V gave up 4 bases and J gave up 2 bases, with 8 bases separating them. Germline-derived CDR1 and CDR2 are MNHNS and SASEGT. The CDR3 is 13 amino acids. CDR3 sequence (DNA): TGTGCCAGCAGTGTACCAGTAAACACTGAAGCTTTCTTT. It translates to CASSVPVNTEAFF.

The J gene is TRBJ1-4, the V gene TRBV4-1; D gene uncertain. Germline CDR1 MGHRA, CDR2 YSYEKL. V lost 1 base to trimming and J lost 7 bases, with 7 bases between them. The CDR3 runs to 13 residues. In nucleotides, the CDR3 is TGCGCCAGCAGCCAAGCTCGGAGTGAAAAACTGTTTTTT. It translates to CASSQARSEKLFF.

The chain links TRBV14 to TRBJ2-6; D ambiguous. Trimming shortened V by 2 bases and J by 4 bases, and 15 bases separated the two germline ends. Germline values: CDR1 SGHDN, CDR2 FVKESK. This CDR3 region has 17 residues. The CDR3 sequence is CASSQRLGMAGANVLTF. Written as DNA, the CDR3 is TGTGCCAGCAGCCAAAGGCTGGGGATGGCCGGGGCCAACGTCCTGACTTTC.

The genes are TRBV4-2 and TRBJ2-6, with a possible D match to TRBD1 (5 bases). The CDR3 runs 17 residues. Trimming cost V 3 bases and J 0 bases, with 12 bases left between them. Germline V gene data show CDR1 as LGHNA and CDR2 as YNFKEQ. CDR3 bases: TGTGCCAGCAGCCATCATGACAGCCGCTCTGGGGCCAACGTCCTGACTTTC. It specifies CASSHHDSRSGANVLTF.

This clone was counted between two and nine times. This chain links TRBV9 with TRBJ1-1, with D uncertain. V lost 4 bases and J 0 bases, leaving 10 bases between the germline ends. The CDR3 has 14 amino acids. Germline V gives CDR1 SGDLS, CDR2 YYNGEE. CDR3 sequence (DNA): TGTGCCAGCAGCCAACGGACGGTGAACACTGAAGCTTTCTTT. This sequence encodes CASSQRTVNTEAFF. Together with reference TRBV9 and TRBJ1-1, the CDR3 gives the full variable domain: DSGVTQTPKHLITATGQRVTLRCSPRSGDLSVYWYQQSLDQGLQFLIQYYNGEERAKGNILERFSAQQFPDLHSELNLSSLELGDSALYFCASSQRTVNTEAFFGQGTRLTVV.

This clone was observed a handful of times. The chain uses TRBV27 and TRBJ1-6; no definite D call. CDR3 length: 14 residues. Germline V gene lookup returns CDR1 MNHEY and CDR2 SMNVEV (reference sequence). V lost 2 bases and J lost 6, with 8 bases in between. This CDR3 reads CASSLRGFNSPLHF. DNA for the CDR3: TGTGCCAGCAGTTTACGGGGTTTTAATTCACCCCTCCACTTT.

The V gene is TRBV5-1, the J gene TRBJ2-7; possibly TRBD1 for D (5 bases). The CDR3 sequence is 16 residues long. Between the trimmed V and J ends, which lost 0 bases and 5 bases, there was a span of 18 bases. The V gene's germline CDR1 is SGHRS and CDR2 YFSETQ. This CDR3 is CASSLGLGHGLDEQYF. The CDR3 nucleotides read TGCGCCAGCAGCTTGGGCCTTGGACACGGCCTAGACGAGCAGTACTTC. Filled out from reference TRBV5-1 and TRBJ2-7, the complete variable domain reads KAGVTQTPRYLIKTRGQQVTLSCSPISGHRSVSWYQQTPGQGLQFLFEYFSETQRNKGNFPGRFSGRQFSNSRSEMNVSTLELGDSALYLCASSLGLGHGLDEQYFGPGTRLTVT.

The CDR3 loop reads CASSRHRGGYEQYF. DNA for the CDR3: TGTGCCAGCAGCCGCCACAGGGGTGGCTACGAGCAGTACTTC. This chain uses TRBV28 with TRBJ2-7; 7 bases agree with TRBD1. The germline V gene has CDR1 MDHEN and CDR2 SYDVKM. The CDR3 covers 14 residues. V lost 6 bases to trimming and J lost 3 bases; unmatched junction nucleotides: 8.

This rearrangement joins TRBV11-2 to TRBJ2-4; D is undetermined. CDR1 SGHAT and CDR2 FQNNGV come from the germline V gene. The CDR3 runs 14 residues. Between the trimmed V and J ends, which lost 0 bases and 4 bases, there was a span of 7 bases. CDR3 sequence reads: CASSLDGRKNIQYF. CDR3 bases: TGTGCCAGCAGCTTAGATGGCAGAAAAAACATTCAGTACTTC. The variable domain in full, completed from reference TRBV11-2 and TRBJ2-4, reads EAGVAQSPRYKIIEKRQSVAFWCNPISGHATLYWYQQILGQGPKLLIQFQNNGVVDDSQLPKDRFSAERLKGVDSTLKIQPAKLEDSAVYLCASSLDGRKNIQYFGAGTRLSVL.

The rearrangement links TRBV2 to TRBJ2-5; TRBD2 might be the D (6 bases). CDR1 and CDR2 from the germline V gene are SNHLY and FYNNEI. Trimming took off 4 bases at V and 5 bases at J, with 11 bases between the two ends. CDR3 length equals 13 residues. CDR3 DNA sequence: TGTGCCAGCAGTGGCTCAGGGAGGGAGACCCAGTACTTC. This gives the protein CASSGSGRETQYF.

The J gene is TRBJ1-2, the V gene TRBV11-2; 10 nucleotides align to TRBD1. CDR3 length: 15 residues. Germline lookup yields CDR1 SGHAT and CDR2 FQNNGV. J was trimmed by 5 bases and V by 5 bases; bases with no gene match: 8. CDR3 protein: CASSPGTGERYGYTF. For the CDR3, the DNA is TGTGCCAGCAGCCCAGGGACAGGGGAGAGGTATGGCTACACCTTC.

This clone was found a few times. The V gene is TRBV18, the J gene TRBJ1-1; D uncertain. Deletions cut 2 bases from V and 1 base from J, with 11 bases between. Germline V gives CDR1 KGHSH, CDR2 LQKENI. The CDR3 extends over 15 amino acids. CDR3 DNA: TGTGCCAGCTCACCAGGGCCAGAAAGGAACACTGAAGCTTTCTTT. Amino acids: CASSPGPERNTEAFF. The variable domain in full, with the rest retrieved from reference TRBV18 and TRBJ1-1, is NAGVMQNPRHLVRRRGQEARLRCSPMKGHSHVYWYRQLPEEGLKFMVYLQKENIIDESGMPKERFSAEFPKEGPSILRIQQVVRGDSAAYFCASSPGPERNTEAFFGQGTRLTVV.

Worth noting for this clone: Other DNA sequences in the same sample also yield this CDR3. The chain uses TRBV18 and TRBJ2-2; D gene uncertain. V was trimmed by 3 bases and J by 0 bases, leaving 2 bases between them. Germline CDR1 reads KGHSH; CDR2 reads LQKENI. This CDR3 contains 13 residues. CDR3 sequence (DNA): TGTGCCAGCTCACCGGCGAACACCGGGGAGCTGTTTTTT. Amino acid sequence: CASSPANTGELFF.

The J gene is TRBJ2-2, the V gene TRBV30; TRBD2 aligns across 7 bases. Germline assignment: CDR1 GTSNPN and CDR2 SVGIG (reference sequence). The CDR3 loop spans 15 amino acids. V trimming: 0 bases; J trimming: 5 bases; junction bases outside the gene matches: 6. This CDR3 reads CAWSVGDYLTGELFF. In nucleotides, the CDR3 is TGTGCCTGGAGTGTTGGGGACTATCTAACCGGGGAGCTGTTTTTT.

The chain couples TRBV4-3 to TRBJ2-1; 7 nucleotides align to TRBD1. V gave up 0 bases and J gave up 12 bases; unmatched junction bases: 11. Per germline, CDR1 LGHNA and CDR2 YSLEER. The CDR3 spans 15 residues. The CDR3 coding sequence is TGCGCCAGCAGCCAAGATCGAGGACAGGCGGTCCGGCAGTTCTTC. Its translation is CASSQDRGQAVRQFF.

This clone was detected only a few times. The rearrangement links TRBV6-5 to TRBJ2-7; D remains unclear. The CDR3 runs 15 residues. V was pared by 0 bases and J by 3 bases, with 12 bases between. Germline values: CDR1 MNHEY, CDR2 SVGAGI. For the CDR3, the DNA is TGTGCCAGCAGTTACTCGGGCAGGTGGGACTACGAGCAGTACTTC. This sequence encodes CASSYSGRWDYEQYF.

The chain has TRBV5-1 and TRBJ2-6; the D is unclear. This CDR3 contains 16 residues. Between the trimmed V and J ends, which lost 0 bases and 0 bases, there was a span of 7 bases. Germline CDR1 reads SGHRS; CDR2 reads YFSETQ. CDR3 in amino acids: CASSLATFSGANVLTF. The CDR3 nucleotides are TGCGCCAGCAGCTTGGCGACCTTCTCTGGGGCCAACGTCCTGACTTTC. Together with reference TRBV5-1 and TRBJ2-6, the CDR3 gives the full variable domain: KAGVTQTPRYLIKTRGQQVTLSCSPISGHRSVSWYQQTPGQGLQFLFEYFSETQRNKGNFPGRFSGRQFSNSRSEMNVSTLELGDSALYLCASSLATFSGANVLTFGAGSRLTVL.

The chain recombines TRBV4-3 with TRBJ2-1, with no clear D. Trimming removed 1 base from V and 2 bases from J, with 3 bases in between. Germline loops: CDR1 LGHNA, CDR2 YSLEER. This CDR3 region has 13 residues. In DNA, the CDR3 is TGCGCCAGCAGCCAAGTAACCTACAATGAGCAGTTCTTC. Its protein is CASSQVTYNEQFF.

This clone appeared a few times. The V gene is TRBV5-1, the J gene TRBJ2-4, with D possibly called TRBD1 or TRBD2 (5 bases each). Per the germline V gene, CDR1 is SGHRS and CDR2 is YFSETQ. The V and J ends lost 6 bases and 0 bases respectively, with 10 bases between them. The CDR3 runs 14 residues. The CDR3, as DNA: TGCGCCAGCACTACCGGGACAGCCAAAAACATTCAGTACTTC. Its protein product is CASTTGTAKNIQYF.

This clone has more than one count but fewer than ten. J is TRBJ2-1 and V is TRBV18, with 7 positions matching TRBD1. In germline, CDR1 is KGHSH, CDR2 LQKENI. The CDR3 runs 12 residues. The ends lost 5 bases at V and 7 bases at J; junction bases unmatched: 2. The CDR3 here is CASSVQGNEQFF. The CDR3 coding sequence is TGTGCCAGCTCAGTACAGGGGAATGAGCAGTTCTTC.

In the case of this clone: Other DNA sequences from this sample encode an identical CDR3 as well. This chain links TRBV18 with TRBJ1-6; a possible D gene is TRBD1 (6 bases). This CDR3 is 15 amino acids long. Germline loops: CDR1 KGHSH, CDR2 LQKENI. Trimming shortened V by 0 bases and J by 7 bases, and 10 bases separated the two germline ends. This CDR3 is CASSPPSQGNSPLHF. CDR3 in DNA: TGTGCCAGCTCACCACCGTCTCAGGGGAATTCACCCCTCCACTTT.

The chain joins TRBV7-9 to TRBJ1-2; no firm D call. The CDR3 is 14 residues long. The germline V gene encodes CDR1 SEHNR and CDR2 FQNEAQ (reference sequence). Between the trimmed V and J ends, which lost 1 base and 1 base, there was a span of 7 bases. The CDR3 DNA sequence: TGTGCCAGCAGCTTAGACACAGTTAACTATGGCTACACCTTC. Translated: CASSLDTVNYGYTF.

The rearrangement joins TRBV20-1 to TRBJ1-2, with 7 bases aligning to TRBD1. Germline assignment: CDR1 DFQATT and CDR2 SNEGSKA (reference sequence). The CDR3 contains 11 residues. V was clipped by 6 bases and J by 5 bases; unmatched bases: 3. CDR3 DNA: TGCAGTGCGTCGACAGGGTATGGCTACACCTTC. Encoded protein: CSASTGYGYTF.

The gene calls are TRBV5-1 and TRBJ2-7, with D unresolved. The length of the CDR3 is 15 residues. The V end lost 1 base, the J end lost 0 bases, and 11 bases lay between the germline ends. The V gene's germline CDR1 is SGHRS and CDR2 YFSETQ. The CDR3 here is CASSLLVGSSYEQYF. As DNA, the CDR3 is TGCGCCAGCAGCTTGTTGGTAGGCAGCTCCTACGAGCAGTACTTC.

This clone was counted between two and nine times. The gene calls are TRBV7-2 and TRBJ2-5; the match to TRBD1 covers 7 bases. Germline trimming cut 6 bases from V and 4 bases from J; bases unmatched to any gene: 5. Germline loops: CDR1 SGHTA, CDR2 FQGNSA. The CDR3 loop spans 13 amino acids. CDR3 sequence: CASSRPGGETQYF. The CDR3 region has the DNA TGTGCCAGCAGTCGCCCAGGGGGAGAGACCCAGTACTTC.

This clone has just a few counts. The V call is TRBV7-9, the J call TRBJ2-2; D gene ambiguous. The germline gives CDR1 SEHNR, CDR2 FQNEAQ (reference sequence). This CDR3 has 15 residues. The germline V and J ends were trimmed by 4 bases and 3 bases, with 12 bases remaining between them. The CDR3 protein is CASSSPGLYTGELFF. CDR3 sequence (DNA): TGTGCCAGCAGCTCCCCGGGCCTATACACCGGGGAGCTGTTTTTT.

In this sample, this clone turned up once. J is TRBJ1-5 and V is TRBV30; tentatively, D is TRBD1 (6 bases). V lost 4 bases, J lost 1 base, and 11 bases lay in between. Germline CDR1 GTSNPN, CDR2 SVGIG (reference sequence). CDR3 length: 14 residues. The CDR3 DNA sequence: TGTGCCTGGACCCCCGGGGGCAGCAATCAGCCCCAGCATTTT. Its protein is CAWTPGGSNQPQHF.